The 6 T cell receptor beta chains below all came from one sample that was sequenced in a study of long-term antiretroviral therapy in people with HIV (dated by TCRdb to the early 2020s). The immunoSEQ hsTCRB v3.0 assay was used at survey level resolution for TRB variable region sequencing. This is the immuneACCESS table as TCRdb keeps it, with only in-frame sequences that have V and J called. A part of the clones is gone; compared with another copy, unresolved V genes explain less than half, and the rest is unexplained. For this sample the table gives about 30,000 clones, of which approximately 87% were detected only once. Of the sample, around 4% is held by the ten largest clones. The material sequenced was unsorted PBMCs, taken 0.5 years after starting antiretroviral therapy. The receptors shown here come from a woman aged 18-29 years with HIV.

The chain employs TRBV7-3 and TRBJ2-5; D unresolved. Between the trimmed V and J ends, which lost 5 bases and 5 bases, there was a span of 12 bases. The CDR3 loop spans 13 amino acids. CDR1 is SGHTA and CDR2 is FQGTGA in the germline V gene. The CDR3 DNA follows: TGTGCCAGCAGCCCCTCCCCATTGGAGACCCAGTACTTC. Its protein product is CASSPSPLETQYF.

V gene TRBV6-4 combines with J gene TRBJ2-1, with a weak D call TRBD2 (7 bases). This CDR3 has 14 amino acids. Germline V gives CDR1 MRHNA, CDR2 SNTAGT. Trimming removed 6 bases at V and 6 bases at J, with 15 bases between. The CDR3 loop reads CASSPGGGGNEQFF. In DNA form, the CDR3 reads TGTGCCAGCAGCCCAGGAGGGGGGGGCAATGAGCAGTTCTTC.

The chain employs TRBV25-1 and TRBJ2-7; D unclear. This CDR3 region has 12 residues. Germline V gene sequence: CDR1 MGHDK, CDR2 SYGVNS. The V end was cut by 4 bases, the J end by 4 bases, with 8 bases between. The CDR3 nucleotides read TGTGCCAGCAGTGGGAGCAGATACGAGCAGTACTTC. It yields the protein CASSGSRYEQYF.

This chain connects TRBV25-1 to TRBJ2-3; TRBD1 might be the D (6 bases). Between the trimmed V and J ends, which lost 0 bases and 2 bases, there was a span of 18 bases. CDR1 MGHDK and CDR2 SYGVNS come from the germline V gene. The length of the CDR3 is 18 residues. The CDR3 loop is CASSEYSITRTVTDTQYF. The CDR3 nucleotides read TGTGCCAGCAGTGAATATTCCATAACAAGGACAGTCACAGATACGCAGTATTTT.

The J gene is TRBJ1-2, the V gene TRBV25-1; D is uncertain. V was clipped by 9 bases and J by 4 bases, with 15 bases between them. Looked up from germline, CDR1 is MGHDK and CDR2 is SYGVNS. This CDR3 has 13 residues. The CDR3 DNA reads TGTGCCAGTTCACCTGACCTCATCTATGGCTACACCTTC. Translation: CASSPDLIYGYTF.

The rearrangement joins TRBV27 to TRBJ1-2; no firm D call. CDR1 is MNHEY and CDR2 is SMNVEV in the germline V gene (reference sequence). CDR3 length: 9 residues. For the CDR3, the DNA is TGTTTTGAAGACTATGGCTACACCTTC. Its protein product is CFEDYGYTF.